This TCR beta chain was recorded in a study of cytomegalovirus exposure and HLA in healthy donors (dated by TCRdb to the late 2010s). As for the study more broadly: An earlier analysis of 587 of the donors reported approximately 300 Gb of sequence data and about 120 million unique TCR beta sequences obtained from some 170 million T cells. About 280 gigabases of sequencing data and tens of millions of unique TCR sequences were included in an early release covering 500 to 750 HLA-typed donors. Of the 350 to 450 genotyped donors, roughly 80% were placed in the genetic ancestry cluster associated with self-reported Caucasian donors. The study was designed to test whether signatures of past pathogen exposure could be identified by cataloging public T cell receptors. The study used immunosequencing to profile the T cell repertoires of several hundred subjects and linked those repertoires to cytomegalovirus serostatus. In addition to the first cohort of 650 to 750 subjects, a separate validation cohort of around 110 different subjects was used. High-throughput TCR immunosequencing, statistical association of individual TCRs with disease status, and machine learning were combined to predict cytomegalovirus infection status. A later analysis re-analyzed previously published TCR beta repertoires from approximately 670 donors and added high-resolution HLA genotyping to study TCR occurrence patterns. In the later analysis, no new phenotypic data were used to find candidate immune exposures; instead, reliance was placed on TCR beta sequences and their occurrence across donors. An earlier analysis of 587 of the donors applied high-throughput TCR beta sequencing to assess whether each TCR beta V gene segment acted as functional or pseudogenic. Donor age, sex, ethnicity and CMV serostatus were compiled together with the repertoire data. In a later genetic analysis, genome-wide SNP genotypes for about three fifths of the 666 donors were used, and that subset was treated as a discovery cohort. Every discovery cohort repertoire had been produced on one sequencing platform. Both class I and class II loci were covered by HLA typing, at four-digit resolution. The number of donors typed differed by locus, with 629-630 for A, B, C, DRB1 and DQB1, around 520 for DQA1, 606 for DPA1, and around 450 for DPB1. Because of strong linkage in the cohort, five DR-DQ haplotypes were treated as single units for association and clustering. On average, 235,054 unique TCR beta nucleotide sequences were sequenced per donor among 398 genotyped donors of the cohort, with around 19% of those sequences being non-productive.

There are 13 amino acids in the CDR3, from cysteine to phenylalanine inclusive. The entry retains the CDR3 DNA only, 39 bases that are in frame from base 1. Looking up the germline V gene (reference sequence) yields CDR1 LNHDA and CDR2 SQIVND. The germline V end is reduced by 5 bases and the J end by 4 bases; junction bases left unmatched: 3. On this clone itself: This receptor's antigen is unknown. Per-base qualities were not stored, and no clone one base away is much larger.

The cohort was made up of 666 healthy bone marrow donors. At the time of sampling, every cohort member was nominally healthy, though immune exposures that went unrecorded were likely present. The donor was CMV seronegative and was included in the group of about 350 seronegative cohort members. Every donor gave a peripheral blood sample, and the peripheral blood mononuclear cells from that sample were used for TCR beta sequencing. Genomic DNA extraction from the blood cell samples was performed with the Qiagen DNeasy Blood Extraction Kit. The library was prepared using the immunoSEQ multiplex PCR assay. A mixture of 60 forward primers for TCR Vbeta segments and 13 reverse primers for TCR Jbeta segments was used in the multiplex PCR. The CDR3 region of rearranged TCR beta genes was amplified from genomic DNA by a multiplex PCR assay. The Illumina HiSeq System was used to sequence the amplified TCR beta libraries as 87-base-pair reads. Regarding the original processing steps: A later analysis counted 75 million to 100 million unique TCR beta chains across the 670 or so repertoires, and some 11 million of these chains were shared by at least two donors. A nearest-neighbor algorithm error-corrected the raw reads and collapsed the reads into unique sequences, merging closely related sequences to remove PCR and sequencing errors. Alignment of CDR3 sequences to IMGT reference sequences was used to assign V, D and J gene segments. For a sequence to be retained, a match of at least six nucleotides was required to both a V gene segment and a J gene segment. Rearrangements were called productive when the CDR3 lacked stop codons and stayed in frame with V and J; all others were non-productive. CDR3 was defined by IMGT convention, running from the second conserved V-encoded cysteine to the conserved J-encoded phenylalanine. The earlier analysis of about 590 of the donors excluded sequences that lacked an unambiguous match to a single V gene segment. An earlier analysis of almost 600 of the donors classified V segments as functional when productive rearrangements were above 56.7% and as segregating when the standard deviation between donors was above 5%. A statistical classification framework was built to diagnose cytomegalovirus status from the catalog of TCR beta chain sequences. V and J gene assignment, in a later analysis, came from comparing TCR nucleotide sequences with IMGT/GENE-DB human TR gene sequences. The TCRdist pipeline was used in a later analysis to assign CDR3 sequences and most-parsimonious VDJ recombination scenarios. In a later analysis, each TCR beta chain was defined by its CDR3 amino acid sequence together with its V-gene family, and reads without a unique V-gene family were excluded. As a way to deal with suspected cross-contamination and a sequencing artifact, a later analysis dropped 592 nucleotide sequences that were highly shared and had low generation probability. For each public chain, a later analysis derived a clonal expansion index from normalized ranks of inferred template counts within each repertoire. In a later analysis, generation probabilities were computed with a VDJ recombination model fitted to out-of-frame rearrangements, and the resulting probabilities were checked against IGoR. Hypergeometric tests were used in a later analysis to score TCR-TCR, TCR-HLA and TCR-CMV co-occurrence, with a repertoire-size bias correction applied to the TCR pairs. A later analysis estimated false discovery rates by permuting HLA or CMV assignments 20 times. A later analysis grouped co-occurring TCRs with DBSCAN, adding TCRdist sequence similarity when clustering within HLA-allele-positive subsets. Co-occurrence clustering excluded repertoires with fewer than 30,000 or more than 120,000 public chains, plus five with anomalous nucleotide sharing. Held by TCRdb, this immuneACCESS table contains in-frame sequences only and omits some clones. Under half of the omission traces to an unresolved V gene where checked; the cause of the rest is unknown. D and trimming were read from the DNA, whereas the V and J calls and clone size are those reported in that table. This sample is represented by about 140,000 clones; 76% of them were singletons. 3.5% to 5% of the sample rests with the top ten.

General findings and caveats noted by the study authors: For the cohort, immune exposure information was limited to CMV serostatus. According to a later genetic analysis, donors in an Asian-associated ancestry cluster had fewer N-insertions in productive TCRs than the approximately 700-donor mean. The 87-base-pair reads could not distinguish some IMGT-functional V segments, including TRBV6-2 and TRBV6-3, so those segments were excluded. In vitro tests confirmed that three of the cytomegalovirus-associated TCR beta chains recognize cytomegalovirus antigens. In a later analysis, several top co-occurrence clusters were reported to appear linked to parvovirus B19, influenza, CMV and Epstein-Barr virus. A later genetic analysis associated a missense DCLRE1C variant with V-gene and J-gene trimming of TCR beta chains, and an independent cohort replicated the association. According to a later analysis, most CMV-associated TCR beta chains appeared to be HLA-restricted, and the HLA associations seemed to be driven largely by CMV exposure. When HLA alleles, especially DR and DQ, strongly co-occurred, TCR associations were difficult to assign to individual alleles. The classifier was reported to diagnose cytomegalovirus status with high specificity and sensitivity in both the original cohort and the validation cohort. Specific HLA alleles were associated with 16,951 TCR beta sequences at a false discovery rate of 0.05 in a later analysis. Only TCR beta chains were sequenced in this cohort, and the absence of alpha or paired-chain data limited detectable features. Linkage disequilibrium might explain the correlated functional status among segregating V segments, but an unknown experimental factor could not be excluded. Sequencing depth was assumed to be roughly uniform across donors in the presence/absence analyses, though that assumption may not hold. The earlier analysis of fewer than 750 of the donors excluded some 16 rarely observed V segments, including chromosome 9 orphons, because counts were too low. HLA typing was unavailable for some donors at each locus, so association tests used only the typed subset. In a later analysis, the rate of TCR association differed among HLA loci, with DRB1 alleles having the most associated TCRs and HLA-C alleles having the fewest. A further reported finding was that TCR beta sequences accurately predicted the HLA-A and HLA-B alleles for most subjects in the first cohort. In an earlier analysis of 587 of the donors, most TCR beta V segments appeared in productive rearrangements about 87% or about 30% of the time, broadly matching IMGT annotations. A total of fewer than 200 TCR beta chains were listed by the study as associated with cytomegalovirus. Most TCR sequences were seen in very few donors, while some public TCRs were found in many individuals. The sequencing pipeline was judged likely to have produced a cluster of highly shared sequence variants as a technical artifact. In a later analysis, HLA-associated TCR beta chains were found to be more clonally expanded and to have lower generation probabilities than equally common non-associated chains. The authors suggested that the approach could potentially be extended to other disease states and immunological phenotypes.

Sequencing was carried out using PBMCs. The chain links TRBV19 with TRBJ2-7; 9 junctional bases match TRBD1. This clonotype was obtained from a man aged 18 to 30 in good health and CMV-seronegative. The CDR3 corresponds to CASSDRGRYEQYF. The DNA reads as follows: TGTGCCAGTAGTGACAGGGGGAGGTACGAGCAGTACTTC.